The rows below give T cell receptor beta chains drawn from one sample of a study of blood T cell repertoires in COVID-19. Here immunoSEQ multiplex PCR was the method, and the copy in TCRdb shows in-frame clones only, minus some. The sample holds about 150,000 clones, approximately 80% seen once. Source material: peripheral blood. All receptors come from an older woman with acute or convalescent COVID-19. CDR3s include the opening cysteine and the closing phenylalanine or tryptophan. Each record gives: D gene, J gene, clone size, V gene, CDR3 protein, CDR3 DNA. D genes are given only for firm matches. Part of the rows lack a size; the others show once, few, many or a class for expanded clones.

d_call: -
j_call: TRBJ1-5
clone_size: -
v_call: TRBV6-1
cdr3_aa: CASSTGSQPQHF
cdr3_nt: TGTGCCAGCAGTACAGGTAGTCAGCCCCAGCATTTT

d_call: -
j_call: TRBJ1-2
clone_size: -
v_call: TRBV5-1
cdr3_aa: CASSLEQSYGYTF
cdr3_nt: TGCGCCAGCAGCTTGGAACAGTCCTATGGCTACACCTTC

d_call: -
j_call: TRBJ1-4
clone_size: -
v_call: TRBV4-1
cdr3_aa: CASSQAASGVTTNEKLFF
cdr3_nt: TGCGCCAGCAGCCAAGCCGCGTCCGGGGTTACAACTAATGAAAAACTGTTTTTT

d_call: -
j_call: TRBJ1-2
clone_size: many
v_call: TRBV6-5
cdr3_aa: CASSLGGLYGYTF
cdr3_nt: TGTGCCAGCAGTTTAGGGGGTCTGTATGGCTACACCTTC

d_call: -
j_call: TRBJ2-7
clone_size: -
v_call: TRBV7-6
cdr3_aa: CASSSSGSTYEQYF
cdr3_nt: TGTGCCAGCAGCTCTAGTGGCAGTACCTACGAGCAGTACTTC

d_call: TRBD1
j_call: TRBJ2-7
clone_size: once
v_call: TRBV5-1
cdr3_aa: CASRPGQGLGEQYF
cdr3_nt: TGCGCCAGCAGACCAGGACAGGGCCTTGGCGAGCAGTACTTC

d_call: TRBD2
j_call: TRBJ2-7
clone_size: few
v_call: TRBV19
cdr3_aa: CASSIATSGGPYEQYF
cdr3_nt: TGTGCCAGTAGTATCGCGACTAGCGGGGGGCCTTACGAGCAGTACTTC

d_call: -
j_call: TRBJ1-2
clone_size: -
v_call: TRBV20-1
cdr3_aa: CSASGGDKGYTF
cdr3_nt: TGCAGTGCTAGTGGGGGGGATAAGGGCTACACCTTC

d_call: -
j_call: TRBJ2-6
clone_size: -
v_call: TRBV4-1
cdr3_aa: CASSRGRAWGGANVLTF
cdr3_nt: TGCGCCAGCAGCCGTGGAAGGGCGTGGGGCGGGGCCAACGTCCTGACTTTC

d_call: TRBD1
j_call: TRBJ1-2
clone_size: -
v_call: TRBV18
cdr3_aa: CASSPPVQGGEFGYTF
cdr3_nt: TGTGCCAGCTCACCACCGGTGCAGGGGGGAGAATTTGGCTACACCTTC

d_call: -
j_call: TRBJ2-2
clone_size: few
v_call: TRBV7-3
cdr3_aa: CASSRSSGASGGGELFF
cdr3_nt: TGTGCCAGTTCCCGCTCAAGCGGCGCCTCCGGGGGCGGGGAGCTGTTTTTT

d_call: TRBD1
j_call: TRBJ1-4
clone_size: -
v_call: TRBV4-1
cdr3_aa: CASSQSTGAKGNEKLFF
cdr3_nt: TGCGCCAGCAGCCAATCAACAGGGGCTAAAGGAAATGAAAAACTGTTTTTT

d_call: -
j_call: TRBJ1-1
clone_size: -
v_call: TRBV7-3
cdr3_aa: CASSPGGVNTEAFF
cdr3_nt: TGTGCCAGCAGCCCTGGGGGGGTGAACACTGAAGCTTTCTTT

d_call: -
j_call: TRBJ1-1
clone_size: -
v_call: TRBV6-5
cdr3_aa: CASSHVRGSAAFF
cdr3_nt: TGTGCCAGCAGCCATGTGCGGGGTTCCGCAGCTTTCTTT

d_call: TRBD2
j_call: TRBJ2-1
clone_size: -
v_call: TRBV5-1
cdr3_aa: CASSFLTSGGYNEQFF
cdr3_nt: TGCGCCAGCAGCTTCCTGACTAGCGGGGGGTACAATGAGCAGTTCTTC

d_call: -
j_call: TRBJ1-1
clone_size: -
v_call: TRBV18
cdr3_aa: CASSPTSAGEAFF
cdr3_nt: TGTGCCAGCTCACCCACGTCGGCGGGTGAAGCTTTCTTT

d_call: TRBD1
j_call: TRBJ1-4
clone_size: -
v_call: TRBV5-6
cdr3_aa: CASSFRNRGHGEKLFF
cdr3_nt: TGTGCCAGCAGCTTCAGAAACAGGGGGCATGGTGAAAAACTGTTTTTT

d_call: -
j_call: TRBJ1-3
clone_size: -
v_call: TRBV30
cdr3_aa: CAWTWRTGNTIYF
cdr3_nt: TGTGCCTGGACTTGGAGGACTGGAAACACCATATATTTT

d_call: TRBD2
j_call: TRBJ2-3
clone_size: -
v_call: TRBV11-3
cdr3_aa: CASSSGVLAGGKSDTQYF
cdr3_nt: TGTGCCAGCAGCTCCGGTGTGCTAGCGGGGGGGAAGTCAGATACGCAGTATTTT

d_call: TRBD1
j_call: TRBJ1-2
clone_size: -
v_call: TRBV20-1
cdr3_aa: CSASRQGRSNYGYTF
cdr3_nt: TGCAGTGCTAGTAGACAGGGAAGAAGTAACTATGGCTACACCTTC

d_call: -
j_call: TRBJ2-7
clone_size: -
v_call: TRBV7-9
cdr3_aa: CASSLSQQYEQYF
cdr3_nt: TGTGCCAGCAGCTTAAGTCAACAGTACGAGCAGTACTTC

d_call: -
j_call: TRBJ2-5
clone_size: once
v_call: TRBV6-5
cdr3_aa: CASRADSWVLETQYF
cdr3_nt: TGTGCCAGCAGGGCGGACAGTTGGGTGTTGGAGACCCAGTACTTC

d_call: -
j_call: TRBJ1-2
clone_size: once
v_call: TRBV14
cdr3_aa: CASSLRTVNYGYTF
cdr3_nt: TGTGCCAGCAGCCTGCGGACAGTCAACTATGGCTACACCTTC

d_call: TRBD1
j_call: TRBJ2-7
clone_size: once
v_call: TRBV4-1
cdr3_aa: CASSSRDSSTYEQYF
cdr3_nt: TGCGCCAGCAGCTCCCGGGACAGTTCCACCTACGAGCAGTACTTC

d_call: -
j_call: TRBJ2-5
clone_size: -
v_call: TRBV4-1
cdr3_aa: CASSQVFKEETQYF
cdr3_nt: TGCGCCAGCAGCCAAGTCTTCAAAGAGGAGACCCAGTACTTC

d_call: -
j_call: TRBJ1-3
clone_size: -
v_call: TRBV20-1
cdr3_aa: CSASAQGGDTIYF
cdr3_nt: TGCAGTGCTAGTGCCCAGGGTGGGGACACCATATATTTT

d_call: TRBD1
j_call: TRBJ1-1
clone_size: -
v_call: TRBV28
cdr3_aa: CASSKGGTGSTEAFF
cdr3_nt: TGTGCCAGCAGCAAAGGGGGGACAGGGAGCACTGAAGCTTTCTTT

d_call: -
j_call: TRBJ1-6
clone_size: -
v_call: TRBV5-1
cdr3_aa: CASADGGRRNSPLHF
cdr3_nt: TGCGCCAGCGCCGACGGGGGGAGGAGGAATTCACCCCTCCACTTT

d_call: -
j_call: TRBJ2-1
clone_size: -
v_call: TRBV10-1
cdr3_aa: CASSDIGQNNEQFF
cdr3_nt: TGCGCCAGCAGTGATATTGGTCAGAACAATGAGCAGTTCTTC

d_call: -
j_call: TRBJ1-1
clone_size: -
v_call: TRBV7-2
cdr3_aa: CASSLTGNTEAFF
cdr3_nt: TGTGCCAGCAGTCTAACAGGGAACACTGAAGCTTTCTTT

d_call: -
j_call: TRBJ1-1
clone_size: few
v_call: TRBV9
cdr3_aa: CASSVGARDTEAFF
cdr3_nt: TGTGCCAGCAGCGTAGGTGCGAGGGACACTGAAGCTTTCTTT

d_call: -
j_call: TRBJ1-2
clone_size: few
v_call: TRBV5-1
cdr3_aa: CASRDSQNYGYTF
cdr3_nt: TGCGCCAGCAGGGACAGCCAGAACTATGGCTACACCTTC

d_call: TRBD1
j_call: TRBJ1-2
clone_size: -
v_call: TRBV7-2
cdr3_aa: CASNSGTDYGYTF
cdr3_nt: TGTGCCAGCAACTCCGGGACAGACTATGGCTACACCTTC

d_call: TRBD2
j_call: TRBJ2-7
clone_size: -
v_call: TRBV10-3
cdr3_aa: CAISEKETAGSSYEQYF
cdr3_nt: TGTGCCATCAGTGAAAAGGAGACAGCGGGAAGCTCCTACGAGCAGTACTTC

d_call: -
j_call: TRBJ1-1
clone_size: once
v_call: TRBV6-1
cdr3_aa: CASSEALGSGPEAFF
cdr3_nt: TGTGCCAGCAGTGAAGCACTAGGGAGCGGTCCTGAAGCTTTCTTT

d_call: -
j_call: TRBJ2-1
clone_size: -
v_call: TRBV10-2
cdr3_aa: CASIGPGDEQFF
cdr3_nt: TGCGCCAGTATTGGCCCGGGGGATGAGCAGTTCTTC

d_call: TRBD2
j_call: TRBJ2-2
clone_size: -
v_call: TRBV5-1
cdr3_aa: CASRSGGDTGELFF
cdr3_nt: TGCGCCAGCAGATCGGGGGGAGACACCGGGGAGCTGTTTTTT

d_call: -
j_call: TRBJ1-5
clone_size: -
v_call: TRBV6-6
cdr3_aa: CASNPPAGNQPQHF
cdr3_nt: TGTGCCAGCAATCCCCCCGCGGGCAATCAGCCCCAGCATTTT

d_call: TRBD2
j_call: TRBJ2-5
clone_size: -
v_call: TRBV11-3
cdr3_aa: CASSLSVGGGKSYQETQYF
cdr3_nt: TGTGCCAGCAGCTTATCAGTGGGCGGGGGGAAGTCGTACCAAGAGACCCAGTACTTC

d_call: -
j_call: TRBJ1-1
clone_size: -
v_call: TRBV19
cdr3_aa: CASSPFGGTEAFF
cdr3_nt: TGTGCCAGTAGTCCTTTTGGGGGGACTGAAGCTTTCTTT

d_call: TRBD1
j_call: TRBJ1-1
clone_size: -
v_call: TRBV7-9
cdr3_aa: CASSHRQGIMNTEAFF
cdr3_nt: TGTGCCAGCAGCCACCGACAGGGGATAATGAACACTGAAGCTTTCTTT

d_call: -
j_call: TRBJ2-7
clone_size: -
v_call: TRBV5-1
cdr3_aa: CASSKDREGGEQYF
cdr3_nt: TGCGCCAGCAGCAAGGACAGGGAGGGGGGCGAGCAGTACTTC

d_call: -
j_call: TRBJ1-6
clone_size: -
v_call: TRBV19
cdr3_aa: CASSLAIRGSSYNSPLHF
cdr3_nt: TGTGCCAGTAGTTTGGCGATACGGGGGAGCTCCTATAATTCACCCCTCCACTTT

d_call: -
j_call: TRBJ1-2
clone_size: -
v_call: TRBV11-2
cdr3_aa: CASSSGGAIAQGYTF
cdr3_nt: TGTGCCAGCAGCTCGGGGGGGGCGATTGCCCAAGGCTACACCTTC

d_call: -
j_call: TRBJ1-1
clone_size: -
v_call: TRBV6-2/TRBV6-3
cdr3_aa: CASSYVWGRNTEAFF
cdr3_nt: TGTGCCAGCAGTTACGTCTGGGGGCGGAACACTGAAGCTTTCTTT

d_call: -
j_call: TRBJ1-2
clone_size: -
v_call: TRBV27
cdr3_aa: CASRSSGAYGYTF
cdr3_nt: TGTGCCAGCAGATCGTCAGGGGCCTATGGCTACACCTTC

d_call: -
j_call: TRBJ2-3
clone_size: -
v_call: TRBV2
cdr3_aa: CASSEAEGPQEYF
cdr3_nt: TGTGCCAGCAGTGAAGCGGAAGGCCCCCAGGAGTATTTT

d_call: -
j_call: TRBJ1-3
clone_size: -
v_call: TRBV7-8
cdr3_aa: CASSPAIGRTGNTIYF
cdr3_nt: TGTGCCAGCAGCCCGGCAATCGGGAGAACTGGAAACACCATATATTTT